This T cell receptor beta chain was recorded in a study of T cell responses to AZD1222 COVID-19 vaccine. General study results and limits: Only 5 or 6 individuals given AZD1222 were seropositive at baseline. Nearly half of unique spike-specific TCRs reportedly avoided B.1.351 and B.1.1.7 mutated regions. Without day 14 samples, only post-peak T cell repertoires were studied.

Concerning this clone: Its cognate antigen is unknown.

Second doses were pooled across both intervals (about 4 or about 12 weeks). The assay was immunoSEQ multiplex PCR, and TCRdb's table has in-frame clones only and misses some. The table shows some 84,000 clones, with approximately 85% occurring only once. The CDR3 runs 15 residues. The V end was cut by 5 bases, the J end by 2 bases, with 16 bases between. Per the germline V gene, CDR1 is SGHTA and CDR2 is FQGNSA. Sample: peripheral blood, taken 28 days after the second AZD1222 dose. The clonotype was recovered from an adult who received the AZD1222 COVID-19 vaccine. The rearrangement links TRBV7-2 to TRBJ2-7; D is ambiguous. CDR3 in DNA: TGTGCCAGCAGCCCTGGGATCGCAGTGACCTACGAGCAGTACTTC. The encoded protein is CASSPGIAVTYEQYF.